The 31 T cell receptor beta chains reported below all come from one sample, sequenced in a study of blood T cell repertoires in COVID-19. Sequencing used immunoSEQ multiplex PCR; TCRdb keeps in-frame clones, though not all of them. The sample gives about 360,000 clones, around 87% of which show up once; around 1.3% is in the top ten. Sequencing was performed on PBMCs or T cells enriched from blood (not recorded which). The receptor source for this set is a man under 40 who had recovered from COVID-19.

The rearrangement uses TRBV19 and TRBJ2-5; TRBD2 might be the D (5 bases). This CDR3 is 12 amino acids long. With 4 bases removed from V and 3 bases from J, the gap between germline ends came to 6 bases. CDR1 LNHDA and CDR2 SQIVND come from the germline V gene (reference sequence). The DNA for the CDR3 is TGTGCCAGTAGTAAGGGAGAAGAGACCCAGTACTTC. This codes for CASSKGEETQYF. Filled out from reference TRBV19 and TRBJ2-5, the complete variable domain reads DGGITQSPKYLFRKEGQNVTLSCEQNLNHDAMYWYRQDPGQGLRLIYYSQIVNDFQKGDIAEGYSVSREKKESFPLTVTSAQKNPTAFYLCASSKGEETQYFGPGTRLLVL.

The CDR3 loop reads CASSLDGGPYEQYF. CDR3 nucleotides: TGTGCCAGCAGCTTAGATGGTGGGCCCTACGAGCAGTACTTC. The V gene is TRBV7-2, the J gene TRBJ2-7; D unresolved. The CDR3 spans 14 residues. The V end lost 1 base, the J end lost 2 bases, and 9 bases lay between the germline ends. The germline CDR1 and CDR2 sequences are SGHTA and FQGNSA.

The chain is built from TRBV30 and TRBJ2-3; TRBD2 aligns across 11 bases. The trim removed 0 bases at V and 4 bases at J, leaving 6 bases unmatched. The CDR3 contains 16 residues. Germline CDR1 GTSNPN, CDR2 SVGIG (reference sequence). The CDR3 here is CAWSVELAGASDTQYF. In nucleotides, the CDR3 is TGTGCCTGGAGTGTCGAACTAGCGGGAGCCTCAGATACGCAGTATTTT.

The chain joins TRBV14 to TRBJ1-1; 7 bases agree with TRBD1. V lost 4 bases, J lost 2 bases, and 1 base stayed unmatched. This CDR3 is 13 amino acids long. Germline V CDR1 and CDR2: SGHDN, FVKESK. CDR3 in amino acids: CASSRDSNTEAFF. The CDR3 region has the DNA TGTGCCAGCAGCCGGGACAGTAACACTGAAGCTTTCTTT.

J is TRBJ2-1 and V is TRBV18, with 16 positions matching TRBD2. After removal of 0 bases from V and 10 bases from J, the junction contained 6 bases not matched to a gene. Germline V CDR1 and CDR2: KGHSH, LQKENI. The length of the CDR3 is 17 residues. This CDR3 reads CASSPPGLAGGLNEQFF. CDR3 bases: TGTGCCAGCTCACCACCGGGACTAGCGGGGGGGCTGAACGAGCAGTTCTTC.

This rearrangement joins TRBV18 to TRBJ2-7; a possible D gene is TRBD2 (5 bases). The CDR3 covers 12 residues. Germline-derived CDR1 and CDR2 are KGHSH and LQKENI. Trimming shortened V by 6 bases and J by 7 bases, and 13 bases separated the two germline ends. The CDR3 nucleotides are TGTGCCAGCTCCCCTAGCATTGGGGAGCAGTACTTC. Translated: CASSPSIGEQYF.

The V and J genes are TRBV30 and TRBJ1-1, with D unresolved. Trimming shortened V by 5 bases and J by 4 bases, and 8 bases separated the two germline ends. Looked up from germline, CDR1 is GTSNPN and CDR2 is SVGIG (reference sequence). CDR3 length: 11 residues. This chain's CDR3 is CAWQVSTEAFF. The DNA of the CDR3 is TGTGCCTGGCAGGTTTCCACTGAAGCTTTCTTT.

The CDR3 loop is CASAPGYNEQFF. CDR3 sequence (DNA): TGTGCCAGTGCTCCCGGGTACAATGAGCAGTTCTTC. The chain uses TRBV19 and TRBJ2-1; D gene uncertain. Between the trimmed V and J ends, which lost 8 bases and 4 bases, there was a span of 9 bases. From germline, CDR1 is LNHDA and CDR2 SQIVND (reference sequence). The CDR3 totals 12 residues.

As concerns this clone: Relative to the germline gene, one junction end is altered; a read error may explain this. J is TRBJ1-1 and V is TRBV7-8; perhaps TRBD1 as D (5 bases). The CDR3 runs to 14 residues. From germline, CDR1 is SGHVS and CDR2 FQNEAQ. The CDR3 spells CASNLYGGDTEAFF. The CDR3 coding sequence is TGTGCCAGCAACTTATACGGAGGGGACACTGAAGCTTTCTTT.

This clone was seen just once. The chain joins TRBV9 to TRBJ2-1, with a weak D call TRBD2 (5 bases). From germline, CDR1 is SGDLS and CDR2 YYNGEE. The V gene lost 4 bases and the J gene lost 7 bases, with 9 bases spanning the gap. This CDR3 is 12 amino acids long. The CDR3 loop is CASSYGDNEQFF. The CDR3 nucleotides are TGTGCCAGCAGCTACGGGGATAATGAGCAGTTCTTC.

The chain carries TRBV23-1 and TRBJ1-1; tentative D call: TRBD1 (5 bases). TRBV23-1 is an open reading frame whose function is uncertain. The CDR3 is 15 residues long. V lost 4 bases, J lost 3 bases, and 15 bases lay in between. CDR3 coding DNA: TGCGCCAGCAGTCCAATCGGGGGAGAGGACACTGAAGCTTTCTTT. It specifies CASSPIGGEDTEAFF.

The genes are TRBV10-3 and TRBJ1-3; 7 positions match TRBD1. The CDR3 spans 14 residues. CDR1 and CDR2 from the germline V gene are ENHRY and SYGVKD. Losses at the gene ends were 6 bases for V and 3 bases for J; bases not matched to a gene: 5. The CDR3, as DNA: TGTGCCATCAGCGAGACAGGGAATGGAAACACCATATATTTT. It encodes CAISETGNGNTIYF.

This clone was observed once. V gene TRBV13 combines with J gene TRBJ2-5; D not resolved. The CDR3 extends over 13 amino acids. CDR1 and CDR2 from the germline V gene are PRHDT and FYEKMQ (reference sequence). V dropped 3 bases and J dropped 0 bases, with 5 bases sitting between them. This CDR3 reads CASSFRYQETQYF. CDR3 nucleotides: TGTGCCAGCAGCTTTAGATACCAAGAGACCCAGTACTTC. Filled out from reference TRBV13 and TRBJ2-5, the complete variable domain reads AAGVIQSPRHLIKEKRETATLKCYPIPRHDTVYWYQQGPGQDPQFLISFYEKMQSDKGSIPDRFSAQQFSDYHSELNMSSLELGDSALYFCASSFRYQETQYFGPGTRLLVL.

The chain couples TRBV5-1 to TRBJ2-2; 10 bases map to TRBD2. This CDR3 has 16 residues. The germline V gene has CDR1 SGHRS and CDR2 YFSETQ. With 6 bases clipped from V and 0 bases from J, the junction kept 5 bases outside the gene matches. CDR3 in DNA: TGCGCCAGCACCCTAGCGGGGGCCGCGAACACCGGGGAGCTGTTTTTT. It encodes CASTLAGAANTGELFF.

The rearrangement joins TRBV30 to TRBJ2-5; the match to TRBD2 covers 11 bases. The CDR3 consists of 14 residues. Trimming removed 4 bases from V and 2 bases from J; junction bases left unmatched: 3. Per germline, CDR1 GTSNPN and CDR2 SVGIG (reference sequence). The CDR3 sequence: CAWTSGGSQETQYF. CDR3 coding DNA: TGTGCCTGGACTAGCGGGGGGTCGCAAGAGACCCAGTACTTC.

This chain links TRBV5-6 with TRBJ2-1; TRBD2 matches 12 bases. The CDR3 is 17 amino acids. V lost 5 bases to trimming and J lost 3 bases; unmatched junction nucleotides: 9. Germline V gene data show CDR1 as SGHDT and CDR2 as YYEEEE. CDR3: CASSFGSLAGGYNEQFF. The CDR3 nucleotides read TGTGCCAGCAGTTTTGGATCACTAGCGGGGGGCTACAATGAGCAGTTCTTC.

The rearrangement uses TRBV27 and TRBJ2-2, with TRBD1 matching 10 bases. The length of the CDR3 is 19 residues. The junction had 18 bases not matched to a gene; V was cut back by 6 bases and J by 5 bases. Germline loops: CDR1 MNHEY, CDR2 SMNVEV (reference sequence). The chain's CDR3 is CASRSPGQGWNSWTGELFF. Here the CDR3 DNA reads TGTGCCAGCAGAAGTCCGGGACAGGGGTGGAATAGTTGGACCGGGGAGCTGTTTTTT.

A single count supports this clone. The chain carries TRBV27 and TRBJ1-6; no clear D. Germline values: CDR1 MNHEY, CDR2 SMNVEV (reference sequence). The V gene lost 5 bases and the J gene lost 2 bases, with 13 bases spanning the gap. The CDR3 loop spans 16 amino acids. CDR3 bases: TGTGCCAGCAGTGGCGCCGGGAGCACCTATAATTCACCCCTCCACTTT. As protein: CASSGAGSTYNSPLHF.

The chain couples TRBV3-1 (or the pseudogene TRBV3-2) to TRBJ2-1, with 13 nucleotides matching TRBD2. Germline values: CDR1 LGHDT, CDR2 YNNKEL (reference sequence). V trimming: 3 bases; J trimming: 8 bases; junction bases outside the gene matches: 7. The CDR3 covers 16 residues. CDR3: CASSQAGLAGTYEQFF. CDR3 nucleotide sequence: TGTGCCAGCAGCCAGGCGGGACTAGCGGGAACCTATGAGCAGTTCTTC.

The chain is built from TRBV7-9 and TRBJ1-6; maybe TRBD1 (6 bases). The CDR3 has 17 amino acids. The ends were cut back, 6 bases at V and 5 bases at J, with 20 bases in the middle. CDR1 is SEHNR, CDR2 FQNEAQ, per germline (reference sequence). The DNA for the CDR3 is TGTGCCAGCAGAGTATCAGGGGCCCCTGTGGATAATTCACCCCTCCACTTT. This translates into CASRVSGAPVDNSPLHF.

This chain joins TRBV4-1 and TRBJ2-2; TRBD1 is a possible D gene (5 bases). From germline, CDR1 is MGHRA and CDR2 YSYEKL. The CDR3 length is 19 residues. V gave up 0 bases and J gave up 3 bases, with 20 bases separating them. DNA for the CDR3: TGCGCCAGCAGCCAAGATTTAGGGTTTTCAGGGTTGGACACCGGGGAGCTGTTTTTT. It encodes CASSQDLGFSGLDTGELFF.

The J gene is TRBJ2-7, the V gene TRBV5-1; no clear D. The germline V gene encodes CDR1 SGHRS and CDR2 YFSETQ. This CDR3 spans 14 amino acids. Trimming removed 0 bases from V and 3 bases from J, with 10 bases in between. DNA of the CDR3: TGCGCCAGCAGCTTGGAGCCTGGGCGCTACGAGCAGTACTTC. Translating it yields CASSLEPGRYEQYF.

Points on this clone: This sample includes further DNA sequences coding for the same CDR3. This chain connects TRBV2 to TRBJ1-2; 8 nucleotides align to TRBD1. Losses at the gene ends were 6 bases for V and 4 bases for J; bases not matched to a gene: 7. CDR1 is SNHLY and CDR2 is FYNNEI in the germline V gene. This CDR3 has 14 amino acids. The CDR3 DNA reads as TGTGCCAGCAGCCTAGGACAGGGAAGCTATGGCTACACCTTC. This sequence encodes CASSLGQGSYGYTF.

The sample holds a few counts of this clone. The V gene is TRBV19, the J gene TRBJ2-7; 9 bases agree with TRBD1. Germline V CDR1 and CDR2: LNHDA, SQIVND (reference sequence). V lost 4 bases to trimming and J lost 4 bases; unmatched junction nucleotides: 8. CDR3 length equals 15 residues. In nucleotides, the CDR3 is TGTGCCAGTAGTACTGACAGGGGGGTCCGGTACGAGCAGTACTTC. Translating it yields CASSTDRGVRYEQYF.

The chain carries TRBV19 and TRBJ1-5, with a tentative D call TRBD1 (5 bases). Germline assignment: CDR1 LNHDA and CDR2 SQIVND (reference sequence). The CDR3 length is 13 residues. Between the trimmed V and J ends, which lost 7 bases and 4 bases, there was a span of 11 bases. CDR3: CASTDRPNQPQHF. The CDR3 DNA is TGTGCCAGTACCGACAGACCTAATCAGCCCCAGCATTTT.

V and J are TRBV7-8 and TRBJ2-1; TRBD1 matches at 11 bases. The CDR3 loop spans 15 amino acids. J gave up 12 bases and V 4 bases, and 11 bases lay outside the gene matches. CDR1 is SGHVS and CDR2 is FQNEAQ in the germline V gene. CDR3 sequence: CASSSYPGQGVMQFF. CDR3 bases: TGTGCCAGCAGCTCCTATCCGGGACAGGGGGTTATGCAGTTCTTC.

The V gene is TRBV10-3, the J gene TRBJ1-1, with TRBD1 matching over 10 bases. V shed 8 bases, J shed 4 bases, and the junction held 4 bases outside the gene matches. There are 13 residues in the CDR3. Germline assignment: CDR1 ENHRY and CDR2 SYGVKD. CDR3 region: CAISRDRGTEAFF. In nucleotides, the CDR3 is TGTGCCATCTCCCGGGACAGGGGCACTGAAGCTTTCTTT.

On this clone: Other DNA sequences in this specimen translate into the identical CDR3. This sequence joins TRBV5-1 and TRBJ1-5; possibly TRBD1 for D (6 bases). V was pared by 0 bases and J by 4 bases, with 11 bases between. The germline V gene has CDR1 SGHRS and CDR2 YFSETQ. The CDR3 covers 15 residues. CDR3 loop: CASSLDGQRNQPQHF. The CDR3 bases are TGCGCCAGCAGCTTGGATGGACAGAGAAATCAGCCCCAGCATTTT. Drawing the rest from reference TRBV5-1 and TRBJ1-5, the complete variable domain is KAGVTQTPRYLIKTRGQQVTLSCSPISGHRSVSWYQQTPGQGLQFLFEYFSETQRNKGNFPGRFSGRQFSNSRSEMNVSTLELGDSALYLCASSLDGQRNQPQHFGDGTRLSIL.

The chain couples TRBV11-2 to TRBJ1-1; D not certain. Looked up from germline, CDR1 is SGHAT and CDR2 is FQNNGV. V gave up 2 bases and J gave up 7 bases, with 17 bases separating them. CDR3 length: 15 amino acids. For the CDR3, the DNA is TGTGCCAGCAGCTTAATCGGTGGAGGAGTTAGTGAAGCTTTCTTT. This translates into CASSLIGGGVSEAFF.

This rearrangement joins TRBV20-1 to TRBJ1-5; 7 bases are shared with TRBD1. From germline, CDR1 is DFQATT and CDR2 SNEGSKA (reference sequence). CDR3 size: 11 residues. V shed 0 bases, J shed 15 bases, and the junction held 5 bases outside the gene matches. CDR3 in DNA: TGCAGTGCTAGAGATCAGGGACAGACGCATTTT. Its protein product is CSARDQGQTHF.

J is TRBJ1-2 and V is TRBV4-3, with D maybe TRBD1 (5 bases). Per germline, CDR1 LGHNA and CDR2 YSLEER. V was trimmed by 3 bases and J by 3 bases, leaving 11 bases between them. The CDR3 covers 14 residues. The chain's CDR3 is CASSQGPGDYGYTF. The CDR3 coding sequence is TGCGCCAGCAGCCAGGGGCCGGGGGACTATGGCTACACCTTC.